These 5 T cell receptor beta chains were all obtained from the same sample, sequenced in a study of CD8+ T cells in alopecia areata. RNA extraction and reverse transcription yielded cDNA as sequencing template. Profiling relied on immunoSEQ multiplex PCR, and the TCRdb table lists in-frame clones only, not all of them. The sample was found to contain approximately 280,000 clones, and every one recurs. A panel of CD4, CD8alpha, NKG2D, NKG2ACE and other markers served to sort pooled cutaneous lymph node cells. Sequenced material: CD4+ T cells sorted from a lymph node. The receptors here all came from a C3H/HeJ mouse with alopecia areata. As its MHC haplotype, the strain has H2-k.

This clone occurred a few times. Gene names and germline refer to mouse. The read comes to an end 4 residues before the CDR3 does, leaving the germline J gene to fill in the end. J is TRBJ2-1 and V is TRBV5; 7 nucleotides line up with TRBD2. This CDR3 is 16 amino acids long. CDR1 LGHNA and CDR2 YNLKQL come from the germline V gene (reference sequence). V gave up 4 bases and J gave up 4 bases; unmatched junction bases: 10. The CDR3 spells CASSPSTPGGYAEQFF. The DNA read from the CDR3 is TGTGCCAGCAGCCCCTCCACCCCGGGGGGGTATGCT.

This clone appeared a few times. Gene names refer to mouse genes. The CDR3 is cut off 4 residues early in the read; its end comes from the germline J gene. Other DNA sequences within the sample encode an identical CDR3. The chain couples TRBV17 to TRBJ2-1, with 7 bases matching TRBD2. This CDR3 region has 14 residues. The V gene's germline CDR1 is MNHDT and CDR2 YYDKIL. Losses at the gene ends were 5 bases for V and 1 base for J; bases not matched to a gene: 2. The CDR3 DNA, read in part, is TGTGCTAGCAGTGGGGGGGGGAACTATGCT. It codes for CASSGGGNYA. The CDR3 reads in full as CASSGGGNYAEQFF. Combining the CDR3 with reference TRBV17 and TRBJ2-1 gives the whole variable domain DTTVKQNPRYKLARVGKPVNLICSQTMNHDTMYWYQKKPNQAPKLLLFYYDKILNREADTFEKFQSSRPNNSFCSLYIGSAGLEYSAMYLCASSGGGNYAEQFFGPGTRLTVL.

This clone has just a few counts. Gene names are the mouse ones. The sequenced fragment ends 4 residues before the CDR3 boundary, so the rest is inferred from the germline J gene. The V gene is TRBV13-1, the J gene TRBJ2-2, with 10 bases aligning to TRBD2. J lost 3 bases, V lost 3 bases, and 5 bases had no gene match. There are 16 residues in the CDR3. Germline V gene sequence: CDR1 NSHNY, CDR2 SYGAGN. CDR3 residues: CASSVWGGRDTGQLYF. The sequenced CDR3 bases are TGTGCCAGCAGTGTCTGGGGGGGCAGAGACACCGGG.

This clone occurred many times. Genes and germline are mouse. The read halts 4 residues ahead of the CDR3 end, with the missing end drawn from the germline J gene. The chain joins TRBV13-1 to TRBJ1-2; 7 bases fit TRBD1. V trimming: 0 bases; J trimming: 2 bases; junction bases outside the gene matches: 4. The CDR3 has 15 amino acids. CDR1 is NSHNY, CDR2 SYGAGN, per germline. This CDR3 is CASSDVLGGNSDYTF. The sequenced CDR3 bases are TGTGCCAGCAGTGATGTGTTAGGGGGCAACTCC.

Details on this clone: The listed genes are named as in mouse. The read finishes 4 residues shy of the CDR3 end, and the germline J gene is used to complete it. The V gene is TRBV19, the J gene TRBJ1-2; TRBD1 matches 9 bases. With V trimmed by 2 bases and J by 3 bases, 2 bases remained unmatched. This CDR3 is built from 14 residues. Germline V CDR1 and CDR2: FNHDT, SITEND (reference sequence). The CDR3 is CASSMRQGDSDYTF. The part of the CDR3 DNA that was read is TGTGCCAGCAGTATGAGACAGGGGGACTCC.